This T cell receptor (beta chain) derives from a study of early T cells in non-severe SARS-CoV-2 infection. Study-level background: Investigators sequenced bulk RNA drawn from unsorted whole blood, and chains remained unpaired.

In the library, individual cDNA molecules carried attached unique molecular identifiers. MiXCR was run by TCRdb on the 5' RACE reads, yielding one entry per CDR3 protein. The profile shows tens of thousands of distinct CDR3 sequences, 11% of them singletons. Study-wide results and caveats: Reliance on VDJdb matching favored anti-spike CD8 responses; private and CD4 specificities were missed.

In this sample, this clonotype is large (0.1 to 1%). Its specificity is unknown. V was trimmed by 0 bases and J by 5 bases, leaving 7 bases between them. From germline, CDR1 is MRHNA and CDR2 SNTAGT. The CDR3 spans 13 residues. The specimen was whole blood. The source of this sequence is an adult who was a healthcare worker with PCR-confirmed SARS-CoV-2 infection or an uninfected control (not recorded which). The chain combines TRBV6-4 with TRBJ1-1; D not certain. CDR3 sequence reads: CASSDSAMTEAFF. CDR3 DNA sequence: TGTGCCAGCAGTGACTCTGCGATGACTGAAGCTTTCTTT.